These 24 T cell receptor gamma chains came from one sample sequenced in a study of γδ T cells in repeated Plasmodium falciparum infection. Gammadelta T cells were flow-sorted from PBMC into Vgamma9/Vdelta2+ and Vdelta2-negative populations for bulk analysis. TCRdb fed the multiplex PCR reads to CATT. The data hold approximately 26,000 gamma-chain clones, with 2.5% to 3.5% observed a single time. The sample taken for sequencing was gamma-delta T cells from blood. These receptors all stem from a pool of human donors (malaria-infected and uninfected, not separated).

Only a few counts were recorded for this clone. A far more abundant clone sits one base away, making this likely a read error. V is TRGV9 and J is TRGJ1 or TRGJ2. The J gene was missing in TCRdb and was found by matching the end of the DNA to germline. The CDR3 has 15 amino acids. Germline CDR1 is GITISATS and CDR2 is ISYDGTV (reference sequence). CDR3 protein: CALWEVQKNYYKKLF. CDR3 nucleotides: TGTGCCCTGTGGGAGGTGCAGAAAAATTATTATAAGAAACTCTTT.

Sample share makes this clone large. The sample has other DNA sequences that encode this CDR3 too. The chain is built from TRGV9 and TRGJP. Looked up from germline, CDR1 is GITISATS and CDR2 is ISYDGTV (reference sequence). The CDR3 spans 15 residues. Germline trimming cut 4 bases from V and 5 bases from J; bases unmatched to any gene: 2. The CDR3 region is CALWDEELGKKIKVF. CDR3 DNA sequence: TGTGCCTTGTGGGATGAAGAGTTGGGCAAAAAAATCAAGGTATTT.

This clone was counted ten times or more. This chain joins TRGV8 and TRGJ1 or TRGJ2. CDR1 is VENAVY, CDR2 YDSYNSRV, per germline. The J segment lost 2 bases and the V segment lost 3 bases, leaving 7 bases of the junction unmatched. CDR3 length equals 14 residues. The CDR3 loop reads CATWDGGYYYKKLF. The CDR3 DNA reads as TGTGCCACCTGGGATGGGGGCTATTATTATAAGAAACTCTTT.

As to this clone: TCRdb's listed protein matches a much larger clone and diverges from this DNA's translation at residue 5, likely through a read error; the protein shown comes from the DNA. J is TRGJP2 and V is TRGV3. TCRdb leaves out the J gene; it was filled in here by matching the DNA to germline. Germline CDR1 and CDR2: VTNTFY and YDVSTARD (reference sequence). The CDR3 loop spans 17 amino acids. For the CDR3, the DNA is TGTGCCACCTGGAACAGGCCGTCTGCTCCCCGTGATTGGATCAAGACGTTT. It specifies CATWNRPSAPRDWIKTF.

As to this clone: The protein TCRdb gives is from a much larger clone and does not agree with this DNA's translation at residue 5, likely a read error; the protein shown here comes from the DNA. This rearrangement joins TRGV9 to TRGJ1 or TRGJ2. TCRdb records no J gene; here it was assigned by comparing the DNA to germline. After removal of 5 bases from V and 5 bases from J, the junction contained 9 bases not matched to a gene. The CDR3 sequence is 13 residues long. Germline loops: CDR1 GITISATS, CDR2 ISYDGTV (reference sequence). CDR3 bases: TGTGCCTTGTGGGGGTTACCGAATTATAAGAAACTCTTT. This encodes CALWGLPNYKKLF.

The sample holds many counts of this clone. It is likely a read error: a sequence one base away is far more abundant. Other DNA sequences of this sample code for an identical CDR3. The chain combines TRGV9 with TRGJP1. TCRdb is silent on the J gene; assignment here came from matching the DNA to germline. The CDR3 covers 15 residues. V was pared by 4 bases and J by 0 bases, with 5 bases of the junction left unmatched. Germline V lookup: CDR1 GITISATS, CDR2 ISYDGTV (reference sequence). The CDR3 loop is CALWELYTTGWFKIF. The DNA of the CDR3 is TGTGCCTTGTGGGAATTATATACCACTGGTTGGTTCAAGATATTT.

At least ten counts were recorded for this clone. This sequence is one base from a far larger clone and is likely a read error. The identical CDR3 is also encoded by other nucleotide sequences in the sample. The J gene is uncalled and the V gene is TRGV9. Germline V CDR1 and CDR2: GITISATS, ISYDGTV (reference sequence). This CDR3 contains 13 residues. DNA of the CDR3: TGTGCCTTGTGGGAGTATCGCTATTATAAGAAGCTCTTT. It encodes CALWEYRYYKKLF.

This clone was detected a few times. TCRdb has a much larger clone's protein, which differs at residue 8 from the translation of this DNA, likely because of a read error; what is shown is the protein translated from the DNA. This chain's CDR3 is CATWERYEKLF. As DNA, the CDR3 is TGTGCCACCTGGGAAAGGTATGAGAAACTCTTT. The rearrangement joins TRGV3 to TRGJ1 or TRGJ2. In the absence of a J gene in TCRdb, the DNA was matched to germline to assign it here. This CDR3 comprises 11 residues. Germline V CDR1 and CDR2: VTNTFY, YDVSTARD (reference sequence). V was pared by 4 bases and J by 11 bases, with 8 bases of the junction left unmatched.

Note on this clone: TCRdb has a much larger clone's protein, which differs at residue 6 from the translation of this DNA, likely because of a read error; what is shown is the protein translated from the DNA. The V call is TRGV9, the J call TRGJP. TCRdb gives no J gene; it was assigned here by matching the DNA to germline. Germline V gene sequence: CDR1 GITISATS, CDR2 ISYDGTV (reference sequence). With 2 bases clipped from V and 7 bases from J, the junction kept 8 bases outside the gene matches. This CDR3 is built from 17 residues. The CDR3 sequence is CALWEARWELGKKIKVF. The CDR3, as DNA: TGTGCCTTGTGGGAGGCGCGTTGGGAGTTGGGCAAAAAAATCAAGGTATTT.

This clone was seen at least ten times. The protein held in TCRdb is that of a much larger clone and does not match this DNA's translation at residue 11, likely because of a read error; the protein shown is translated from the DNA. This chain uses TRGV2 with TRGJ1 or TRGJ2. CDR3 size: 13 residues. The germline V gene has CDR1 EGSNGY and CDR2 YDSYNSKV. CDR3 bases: TGTGCCACCTGGGACGGAGATTATTATAAGGAACTCTTT. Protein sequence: CATWDGDYYKELF.

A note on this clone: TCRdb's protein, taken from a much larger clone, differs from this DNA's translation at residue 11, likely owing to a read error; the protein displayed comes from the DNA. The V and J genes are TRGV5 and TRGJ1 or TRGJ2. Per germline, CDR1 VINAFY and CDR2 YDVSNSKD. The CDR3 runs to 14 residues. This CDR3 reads CATWDRDNYYRKLF. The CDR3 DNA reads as TGTGCCACCTGGGACCGTGATAATTATTATAGGAAACTCTTT.

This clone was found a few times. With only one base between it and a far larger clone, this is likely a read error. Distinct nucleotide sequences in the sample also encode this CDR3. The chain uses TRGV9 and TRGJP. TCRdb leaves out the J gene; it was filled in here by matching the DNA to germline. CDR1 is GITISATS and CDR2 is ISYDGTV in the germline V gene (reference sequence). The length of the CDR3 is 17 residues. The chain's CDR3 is CALWDHDQELGKKIKVF. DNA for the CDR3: TGTGCCTTGTGGGACCATGATCAAGAGTTGGGCAAGAAAATCAAGGTATTT.

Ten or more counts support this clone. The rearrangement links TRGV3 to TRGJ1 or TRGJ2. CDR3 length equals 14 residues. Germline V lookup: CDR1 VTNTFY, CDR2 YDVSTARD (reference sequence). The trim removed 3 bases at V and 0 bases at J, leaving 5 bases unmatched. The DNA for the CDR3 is TGTGCCACCTGGGACCCGACGAATTATTATAAGAAACTCTTT. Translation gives CATWDPTNYYKKLF.

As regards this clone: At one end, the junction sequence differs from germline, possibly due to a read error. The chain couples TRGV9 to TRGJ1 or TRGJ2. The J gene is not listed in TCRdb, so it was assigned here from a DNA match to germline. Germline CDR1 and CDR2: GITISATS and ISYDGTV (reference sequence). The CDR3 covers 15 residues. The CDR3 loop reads CALWATDLNYYKKLF. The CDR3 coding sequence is TGTGCCCTGTGGGCGACAGACTTGAATTATTATAAGAAACTCTTT.

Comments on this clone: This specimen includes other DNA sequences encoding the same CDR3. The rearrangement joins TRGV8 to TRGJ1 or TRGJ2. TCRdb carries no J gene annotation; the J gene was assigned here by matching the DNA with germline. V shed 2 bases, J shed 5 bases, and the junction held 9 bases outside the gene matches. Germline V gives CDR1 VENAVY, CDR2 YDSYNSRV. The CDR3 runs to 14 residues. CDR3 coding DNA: TGTGCCACCTGGGATAATAGGGGCGATTATAAGAAACTCTTT. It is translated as CATWDNRGDYKKLF.

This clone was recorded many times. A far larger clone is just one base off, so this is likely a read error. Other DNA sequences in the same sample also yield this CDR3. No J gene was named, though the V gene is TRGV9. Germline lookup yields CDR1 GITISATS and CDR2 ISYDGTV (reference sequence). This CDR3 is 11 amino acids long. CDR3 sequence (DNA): TGTGCCTTGTGGGAGTTTTTAAAGAAACTCTTC. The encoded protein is CALWEFLKKLF.

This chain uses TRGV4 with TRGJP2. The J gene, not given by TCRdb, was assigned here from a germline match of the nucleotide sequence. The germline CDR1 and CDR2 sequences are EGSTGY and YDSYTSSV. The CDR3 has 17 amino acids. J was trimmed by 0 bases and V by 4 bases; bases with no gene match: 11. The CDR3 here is CATWDGLEYSSDWIKTF. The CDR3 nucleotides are TGTGCCACCTGGGACGGGCTTGAATATAGTAGTGATTGGATCAAGACGTTT.

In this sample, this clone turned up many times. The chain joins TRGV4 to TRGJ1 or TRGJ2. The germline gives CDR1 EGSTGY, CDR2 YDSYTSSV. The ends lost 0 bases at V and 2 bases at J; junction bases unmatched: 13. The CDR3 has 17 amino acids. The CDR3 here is CATWDGLATQYYYKKLF. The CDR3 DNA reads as TGTGCCACCTGGGATGGGCTCGCAACACAATATTATTATAAGAAACTCTTT.

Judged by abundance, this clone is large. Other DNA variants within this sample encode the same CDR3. The CDR3 region has the DNA TGTGCCTTGTGGGAGGTGTGGCAAGAGTTGGGCAAAAAAATCAAGGTATTT. Translated, it gives CALWEVWQELGKKIKVF. The chain is built from TRGV9 and TRGJP. Germline V lookup: CDR1 GITISATS, CDR2 ISYDGTV (reference sequence). V shed 0 bases and J 2 bases; nucleotides not matched to a gene: 1. The CDR3 runs to 17 residues.

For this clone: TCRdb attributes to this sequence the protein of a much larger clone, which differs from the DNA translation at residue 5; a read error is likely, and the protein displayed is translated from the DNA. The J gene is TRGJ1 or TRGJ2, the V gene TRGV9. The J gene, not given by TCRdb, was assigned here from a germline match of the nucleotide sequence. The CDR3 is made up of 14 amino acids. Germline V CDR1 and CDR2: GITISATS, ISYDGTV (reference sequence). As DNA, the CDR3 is TGTGCCTTGTGGAAGGTGCAATGTTATTATAAGAAACTCTTT. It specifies CALWKVQCYYKKLF.

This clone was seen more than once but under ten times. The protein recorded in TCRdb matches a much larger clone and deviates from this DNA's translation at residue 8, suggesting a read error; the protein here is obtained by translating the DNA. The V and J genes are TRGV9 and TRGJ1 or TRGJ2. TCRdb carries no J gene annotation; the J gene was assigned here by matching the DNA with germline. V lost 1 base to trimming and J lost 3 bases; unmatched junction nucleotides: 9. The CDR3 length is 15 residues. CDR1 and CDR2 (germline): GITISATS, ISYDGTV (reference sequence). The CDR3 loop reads CALWEVRPFYYKKLF. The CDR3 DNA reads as TGTGCCTTGTGGGAGGTACGACCGTTTTATTATAAGAAACTCTTT.

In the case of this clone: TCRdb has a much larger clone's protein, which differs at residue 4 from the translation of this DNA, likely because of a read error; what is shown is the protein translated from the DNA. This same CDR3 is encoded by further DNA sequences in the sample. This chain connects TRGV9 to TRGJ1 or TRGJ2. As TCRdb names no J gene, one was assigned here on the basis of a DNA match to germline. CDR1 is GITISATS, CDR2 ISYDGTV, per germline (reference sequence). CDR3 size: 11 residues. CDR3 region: CALREQYKKLF. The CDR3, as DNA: TGTGCCTTGAGGGAACAATATAAGAAACTCTTT.

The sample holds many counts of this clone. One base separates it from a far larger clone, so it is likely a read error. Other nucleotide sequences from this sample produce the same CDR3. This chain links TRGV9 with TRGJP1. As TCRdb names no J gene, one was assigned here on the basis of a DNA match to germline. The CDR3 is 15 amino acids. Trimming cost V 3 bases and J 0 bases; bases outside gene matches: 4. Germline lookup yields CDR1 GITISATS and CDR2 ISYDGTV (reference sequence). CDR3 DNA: TGTGCCTTGTGGGAGCTATATACCACTGGTTGGTTCAAGATATTT. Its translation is CALWELYTTGWFKIF.

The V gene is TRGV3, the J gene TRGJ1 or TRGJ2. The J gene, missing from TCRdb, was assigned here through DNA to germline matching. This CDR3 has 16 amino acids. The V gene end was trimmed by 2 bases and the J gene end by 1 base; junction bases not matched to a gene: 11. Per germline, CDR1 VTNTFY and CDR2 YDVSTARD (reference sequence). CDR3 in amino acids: CATWDNSGHNYYKKLF. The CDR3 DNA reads TGTGCCACCTGGGACAACTCAGGGCATAATTATTATAAGAAACTCTTT.